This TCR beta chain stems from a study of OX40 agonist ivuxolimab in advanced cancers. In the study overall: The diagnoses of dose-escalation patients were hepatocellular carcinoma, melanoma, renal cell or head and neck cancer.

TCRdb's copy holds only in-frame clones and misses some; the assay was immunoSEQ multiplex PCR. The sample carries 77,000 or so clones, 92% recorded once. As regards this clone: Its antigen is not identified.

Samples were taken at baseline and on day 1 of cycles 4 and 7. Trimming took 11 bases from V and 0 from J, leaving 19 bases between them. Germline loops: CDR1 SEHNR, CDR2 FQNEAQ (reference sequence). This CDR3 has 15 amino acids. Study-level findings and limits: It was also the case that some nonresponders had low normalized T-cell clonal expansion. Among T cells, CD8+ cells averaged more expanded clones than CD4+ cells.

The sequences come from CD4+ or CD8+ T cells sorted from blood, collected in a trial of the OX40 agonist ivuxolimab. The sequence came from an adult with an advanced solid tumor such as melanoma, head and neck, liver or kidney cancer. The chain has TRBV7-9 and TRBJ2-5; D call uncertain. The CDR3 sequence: CAFQETSSYQETQYF. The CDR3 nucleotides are TGTGCCTTCCAAGAGACATCATCGTACCAAGAGACCCAGTACTTC. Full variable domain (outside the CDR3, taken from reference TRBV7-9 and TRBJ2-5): DTGVSQNPRHKITKRGQNVTFRCDPISEHNRLYWYRQTLGQGPEFLTYFQNEAQLEKSRLLSDRFSAERPKGSFSTLEIQRTEQGDSAMYLCAFQETSSYQETQYFGPGTRLLVL.